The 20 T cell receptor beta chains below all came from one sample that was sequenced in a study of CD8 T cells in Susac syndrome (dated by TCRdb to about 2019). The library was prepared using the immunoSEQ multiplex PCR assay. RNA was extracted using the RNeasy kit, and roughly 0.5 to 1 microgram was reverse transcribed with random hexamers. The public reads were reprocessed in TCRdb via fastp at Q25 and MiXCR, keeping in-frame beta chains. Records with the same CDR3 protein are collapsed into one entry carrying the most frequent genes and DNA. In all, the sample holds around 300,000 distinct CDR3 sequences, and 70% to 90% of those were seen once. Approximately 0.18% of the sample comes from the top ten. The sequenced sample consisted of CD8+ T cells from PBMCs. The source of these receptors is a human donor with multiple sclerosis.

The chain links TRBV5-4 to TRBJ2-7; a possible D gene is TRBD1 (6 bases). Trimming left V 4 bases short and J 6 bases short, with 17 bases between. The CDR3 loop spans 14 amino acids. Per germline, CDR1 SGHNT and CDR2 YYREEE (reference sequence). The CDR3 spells CASSLLQGPGEQYF. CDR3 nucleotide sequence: TGTGCCAGCAGCCTGCTCCAGGGGCCGGGCGAGCAGTACTTC.

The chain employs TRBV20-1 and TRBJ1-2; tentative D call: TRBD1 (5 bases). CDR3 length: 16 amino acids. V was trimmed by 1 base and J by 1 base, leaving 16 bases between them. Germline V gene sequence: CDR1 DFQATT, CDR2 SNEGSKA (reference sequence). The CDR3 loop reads CSARGVTGILNYGYTF. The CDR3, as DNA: TGCAGTGCTAGAGGGGTAACAGGCATCCTTAACTATGGCTACACCTTC.

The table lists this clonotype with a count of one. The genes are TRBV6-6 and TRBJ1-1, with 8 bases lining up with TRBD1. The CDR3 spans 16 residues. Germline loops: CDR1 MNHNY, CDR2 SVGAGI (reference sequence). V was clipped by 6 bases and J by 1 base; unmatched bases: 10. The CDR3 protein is CASRQWPTGENTEAFF. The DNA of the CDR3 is TGTGCCAGCAGACAATGGCCGACAGGGGAGAACACTGAAGCTTTCTTT.

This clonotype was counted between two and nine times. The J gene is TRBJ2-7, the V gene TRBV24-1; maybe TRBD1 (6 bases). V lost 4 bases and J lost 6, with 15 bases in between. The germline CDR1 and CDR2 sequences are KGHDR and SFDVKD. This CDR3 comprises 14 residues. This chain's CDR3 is CATSDPTGKGEQYF. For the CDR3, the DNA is TGTGCCACCAGTGACCCCACAGGGAAAGGCGAGCAGTACTTC.

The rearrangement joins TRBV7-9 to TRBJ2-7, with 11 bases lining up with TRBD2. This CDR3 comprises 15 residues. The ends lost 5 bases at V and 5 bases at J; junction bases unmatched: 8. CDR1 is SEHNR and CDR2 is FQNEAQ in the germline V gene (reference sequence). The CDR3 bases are TGTGCCAGCAGCATCGGGACTAGCGGCCACAACGAGCAGTACTTC. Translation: CASSIGTSGHNEQYF.

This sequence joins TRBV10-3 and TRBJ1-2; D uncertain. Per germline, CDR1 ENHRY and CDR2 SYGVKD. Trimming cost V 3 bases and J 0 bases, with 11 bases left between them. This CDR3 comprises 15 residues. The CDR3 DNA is TGTGCCATCAGTGACCCATACAGTTCTAACTATGGCTACACCTTC. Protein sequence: CAISDPYSSNYGYTF.

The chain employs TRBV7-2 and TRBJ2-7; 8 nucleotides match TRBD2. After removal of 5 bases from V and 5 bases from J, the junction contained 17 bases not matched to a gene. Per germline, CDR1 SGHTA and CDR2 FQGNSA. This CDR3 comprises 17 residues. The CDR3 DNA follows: TGTGCCAGCAGCCCAGGCCCCCCAGCGGGAGTCCCGGACGAGCAGTACTTC. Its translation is CASSPGPPAGVPDEQYF.

CDR3 bases: TGTGCCACCAGCACACAAAGCGGGGAGAATGGCTACACCTTC. Translation: CATSTQSGENGYTF. The chain combines TRBV15 with TRBJ1-2; D uncertain. The V gene's germline CDR1 is LNHNV and CDR2 YYDKDF (reference sequence). The V gene lost 4 bases and the J gene lost 6 bases, with 15 bases spanning the gap. The CDR3 has 14 amino acids.

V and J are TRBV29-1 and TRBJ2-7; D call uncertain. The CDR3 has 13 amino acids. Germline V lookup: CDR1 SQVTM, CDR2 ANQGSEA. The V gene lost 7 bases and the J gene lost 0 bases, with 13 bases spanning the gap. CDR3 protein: CSAGRINSYEQYF. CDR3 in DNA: TGCAGCGCCGGACGGATTAACTCCTACGAGCAGTACTTC.

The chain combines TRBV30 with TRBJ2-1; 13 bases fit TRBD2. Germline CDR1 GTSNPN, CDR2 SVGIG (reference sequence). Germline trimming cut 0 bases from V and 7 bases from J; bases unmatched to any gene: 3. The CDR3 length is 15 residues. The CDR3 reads CAWSVQGLAGNEQFF. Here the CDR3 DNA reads TGTGCCTGGAGTGTACAGGGACTAGCGGGGAATGAGCAGTTCTTC.

The CDR3 reads CASSLHWTASYNEQFF. Written as DNA, the CDR3 is TGTGCCAGCAGTCTACACTGGACAGCTTCCTACAATGAGCAGTTCTTC. The chain combines TRBV28 with TRBJ2-1, with D maybe TRBD1 (6 bases). The CDR3 covers 16 residues. The germline gives CDR1 MDHEN, CDR2 SYDVKM. Deletions cut 5 bases from V and 1 base from J, with 15 bases between.

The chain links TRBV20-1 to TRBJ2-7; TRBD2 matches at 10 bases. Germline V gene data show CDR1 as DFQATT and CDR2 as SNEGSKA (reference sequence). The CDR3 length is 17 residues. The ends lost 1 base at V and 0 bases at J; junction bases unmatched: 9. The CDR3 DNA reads TGCAGTGCTAGAGTGTTAGGACTAGCGGATTTCTCCTACGAGCAGTACTTC. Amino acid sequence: CSARVLGLADFSYEQYF.

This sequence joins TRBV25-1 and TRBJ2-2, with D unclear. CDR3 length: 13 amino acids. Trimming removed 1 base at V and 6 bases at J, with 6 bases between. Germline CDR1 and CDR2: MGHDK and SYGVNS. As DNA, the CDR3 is TGTGCCAGCAGTGAATTTGGCTCCGGGGAGCTGTTTTTT. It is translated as CASSEFGSGELFF.

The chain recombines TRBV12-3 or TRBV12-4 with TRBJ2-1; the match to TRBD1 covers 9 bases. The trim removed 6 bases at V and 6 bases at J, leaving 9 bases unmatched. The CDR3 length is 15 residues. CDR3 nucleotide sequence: TGTGCCAGCAGGGTCGCCGGGACAGGGAGCAATGAGCAGTTCTTC. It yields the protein CASRVAGTGSNEQFF.

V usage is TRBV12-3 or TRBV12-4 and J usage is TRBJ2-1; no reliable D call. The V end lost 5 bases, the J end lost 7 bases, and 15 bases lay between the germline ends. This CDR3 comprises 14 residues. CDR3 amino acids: CASSPPHYYNEQFF. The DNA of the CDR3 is TGTGCCAGCAGTCCCCCTCATTATTATAATGAGCAGTTCTTC.

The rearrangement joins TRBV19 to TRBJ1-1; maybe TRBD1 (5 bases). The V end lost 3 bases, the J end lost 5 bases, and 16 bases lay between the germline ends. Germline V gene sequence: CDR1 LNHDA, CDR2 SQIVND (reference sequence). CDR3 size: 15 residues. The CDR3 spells CASSMALRGETEAFF. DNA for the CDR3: TGTGCCAGTAGTATGGCATTGAGGGGTGAAACTGAAGCTTTCTTT.

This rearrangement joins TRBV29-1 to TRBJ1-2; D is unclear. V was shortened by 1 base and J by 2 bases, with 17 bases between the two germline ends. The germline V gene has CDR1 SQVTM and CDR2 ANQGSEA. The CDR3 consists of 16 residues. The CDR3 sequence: CSVEGLGSLLNYGYTF. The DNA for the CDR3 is TGCAGCGTTGAAGGCCTCGGCAGCTTATTGAACTATGGCTACACCTTC.

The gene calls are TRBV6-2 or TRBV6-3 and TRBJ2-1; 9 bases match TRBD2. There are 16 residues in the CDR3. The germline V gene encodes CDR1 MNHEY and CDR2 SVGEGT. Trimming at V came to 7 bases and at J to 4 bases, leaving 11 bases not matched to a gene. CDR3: CASTKLAGAPYNEQFF. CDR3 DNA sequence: TGTGCCAGCACCAAATTAGCGGGGGCCCCATACAATGAGCAGTTCTTC.

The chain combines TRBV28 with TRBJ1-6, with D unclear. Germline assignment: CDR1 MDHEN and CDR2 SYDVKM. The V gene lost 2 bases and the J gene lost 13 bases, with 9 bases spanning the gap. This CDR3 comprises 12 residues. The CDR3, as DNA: TGTGCCAGCAGTTTAGTCTCCCAGCCCCTCCACTTT. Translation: CASSLVSQPLHF.

The CDR3 bases are TGCGCCAGCAGGAGTGACGTCAGCTCTGGAAACACCATATATTTT. Amino acid sequence: CASRSDVSSGNTIYF. J is TRBJ1-3 and V is TRBV10-2; D is uncertain. CDR1 is WSHSY and CDR2 is SAAADI in the germline V gene. Trimming took 6 bases from V and 0 from J, leaving 12 bases between them. CDR3 size: 15 residues.